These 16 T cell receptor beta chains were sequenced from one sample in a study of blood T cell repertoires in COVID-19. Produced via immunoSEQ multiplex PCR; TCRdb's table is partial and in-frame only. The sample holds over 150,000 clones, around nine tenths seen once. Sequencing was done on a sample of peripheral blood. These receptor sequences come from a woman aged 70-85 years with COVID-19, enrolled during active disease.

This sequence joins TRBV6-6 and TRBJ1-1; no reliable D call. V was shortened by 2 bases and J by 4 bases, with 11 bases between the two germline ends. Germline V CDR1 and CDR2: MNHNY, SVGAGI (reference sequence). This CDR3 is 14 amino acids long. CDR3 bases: TGTGCCAGCAGTTACGGCGGTTTAAGCACTGAAGCTTTCTTT. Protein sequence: CASSYGGLSTEAFF.

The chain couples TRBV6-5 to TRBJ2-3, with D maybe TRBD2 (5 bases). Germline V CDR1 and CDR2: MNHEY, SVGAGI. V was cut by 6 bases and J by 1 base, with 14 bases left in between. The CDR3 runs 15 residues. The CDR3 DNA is TGTGCCAGCAGCCCCCCCGGGGTAGGCACAGATACGCAGTATTTT. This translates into CASSPPGVGTDTQYF.

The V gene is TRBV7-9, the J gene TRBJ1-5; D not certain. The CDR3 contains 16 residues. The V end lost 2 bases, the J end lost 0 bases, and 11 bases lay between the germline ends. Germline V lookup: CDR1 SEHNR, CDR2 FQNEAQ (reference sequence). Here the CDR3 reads CASSLSGSTSNQPQHF. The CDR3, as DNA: TGTGCCAGCAGCTTATCCGGGAGTACTAGCAATCAGCCCCAGCATTTT.

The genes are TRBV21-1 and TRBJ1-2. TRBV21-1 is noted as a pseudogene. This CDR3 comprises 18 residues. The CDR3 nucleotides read TGTGCCAGCAGCAAAGCGCGGGGGATGGGGGGATGTAACTATGGCTACACCTTC. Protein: CASSKARGMGGCNYGYTF.

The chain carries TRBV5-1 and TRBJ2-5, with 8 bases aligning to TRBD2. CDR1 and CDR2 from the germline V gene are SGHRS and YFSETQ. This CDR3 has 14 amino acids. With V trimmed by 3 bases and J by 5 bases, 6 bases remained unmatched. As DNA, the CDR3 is TGCGCCAGCAGCTCAAGCGGGAGCGTGGAGACCCAGTACTTC. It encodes CASSSSGSVETQYF.

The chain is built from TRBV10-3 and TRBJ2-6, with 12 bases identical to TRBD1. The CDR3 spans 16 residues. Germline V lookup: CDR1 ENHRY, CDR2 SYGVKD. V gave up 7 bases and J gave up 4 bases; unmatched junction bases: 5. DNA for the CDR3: TGTGCCATCAAGGGACAGGGGGCGGTAGGGGCCAACGTCCTGACTTTC. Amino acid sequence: CAIKGQGAVGANVLTF.

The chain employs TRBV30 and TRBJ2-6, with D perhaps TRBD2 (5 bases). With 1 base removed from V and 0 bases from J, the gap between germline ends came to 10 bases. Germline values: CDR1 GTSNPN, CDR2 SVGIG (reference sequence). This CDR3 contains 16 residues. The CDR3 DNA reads TGTGCCTGGAGTGCGGGGTGGGGCTCTGGGGCCAACGTCCTGACTTTC. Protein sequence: CAWSAGWGSGANVLTF.

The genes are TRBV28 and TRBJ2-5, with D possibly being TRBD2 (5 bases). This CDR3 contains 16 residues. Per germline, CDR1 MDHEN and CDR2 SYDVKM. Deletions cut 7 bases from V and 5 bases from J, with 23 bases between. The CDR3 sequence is CASTQERGGGWETQYF. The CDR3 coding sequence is TGTGCCAGCACCCAAGAAAGAGGCGGCGGGTGGGAGACCCAGTACTTC.

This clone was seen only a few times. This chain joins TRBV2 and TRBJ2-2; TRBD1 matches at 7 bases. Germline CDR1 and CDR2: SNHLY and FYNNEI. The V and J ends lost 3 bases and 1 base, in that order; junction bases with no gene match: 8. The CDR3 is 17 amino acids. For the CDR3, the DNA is TGTGCCAGCAGTGATGCCCACAGGGGCGAGAACACCGGGGAGCTGTTTTTT. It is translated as CASSDAHRGENTGELFF.

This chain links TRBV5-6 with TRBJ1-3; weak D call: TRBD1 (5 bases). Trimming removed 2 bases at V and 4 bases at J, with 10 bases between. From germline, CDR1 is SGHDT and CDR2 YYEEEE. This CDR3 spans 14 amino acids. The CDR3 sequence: CASSLTGSGNTIYF. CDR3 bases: TGTGCCAGCAGCTTAACAGGTTCCGGAAACACCATATATTTT.

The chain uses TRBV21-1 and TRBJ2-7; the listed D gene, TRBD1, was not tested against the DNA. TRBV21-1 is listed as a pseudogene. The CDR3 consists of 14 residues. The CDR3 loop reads CASTQPGHTYEQYF. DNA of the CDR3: TGTGCCAGCACCCAACCGGGACACACTTACGAGCAGTACTTC.

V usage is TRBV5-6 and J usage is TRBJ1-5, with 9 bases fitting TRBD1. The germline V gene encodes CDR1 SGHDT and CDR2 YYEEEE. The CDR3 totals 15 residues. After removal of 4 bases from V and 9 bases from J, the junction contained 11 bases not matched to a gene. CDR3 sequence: CASSRWGQGFWPQHF. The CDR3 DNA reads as TGTGCCAGCAGCCGATGGGGACAGGGTTTCTGGCCCCAGCATTTT.

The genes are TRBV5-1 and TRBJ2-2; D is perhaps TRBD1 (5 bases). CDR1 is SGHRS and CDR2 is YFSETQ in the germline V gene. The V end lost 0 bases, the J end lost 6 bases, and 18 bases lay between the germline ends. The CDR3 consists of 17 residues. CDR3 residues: CASSLARQGNHPGELFF. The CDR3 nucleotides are TGCGCCAGCAGCTTGGCCCGGCAGGGTAATCACCCCGGGGAGCTGTTTTTT.

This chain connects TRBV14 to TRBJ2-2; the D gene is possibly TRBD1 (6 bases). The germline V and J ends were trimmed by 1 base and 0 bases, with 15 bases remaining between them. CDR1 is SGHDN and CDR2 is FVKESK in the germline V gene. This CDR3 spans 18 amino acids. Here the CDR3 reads CASSQAGVPGANTGELFF. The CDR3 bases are TGTGCCAGCAGCCAAGCCGGGGTGCCAGGGGCGAACACCGGGGAGCTGTTTTTT.

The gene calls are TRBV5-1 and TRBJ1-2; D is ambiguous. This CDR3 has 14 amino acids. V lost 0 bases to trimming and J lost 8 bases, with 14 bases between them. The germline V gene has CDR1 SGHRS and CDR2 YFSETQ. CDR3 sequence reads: CASSLAEVGRGYTF. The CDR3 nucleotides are TGCGCCAGCAGCTTGGCCGAGGTAGGGAGAGGCTACACCTTC.

In nucleotides, the CDR3 is TGTGCCAGCAACTTACTAGCGGCCCAAGAGACCCAGTACTTC. This translates into CASNLLAAQETQYF. This chain connects TRBV28 to TRBJ2-5; TRBD2 matches at 8 bases. Per germline, CDR1 MDHEN and CDR2 SYDVKM. This CDR3 is built from 14 residues. J was trimmed by 1 base and V by 7 bases; bases with no gene match: 5.